The TCR beta chain described here comes from a study of T cell responses to AZD1222 COVID-19 vaccine. Per germline, CDR1 SGHTA and CDR2 FQGNSA. This CDR3 region has 15 residues. Trimming took 1 base from V and 9 from J, leaving 16 bases between them. Measured with immunoSEQ multiplex PCR; TCRdb has only the in-frame clones, and not every one. The sample shows approximately 150,000 clones, 70% to 90% of them seen only once. The receptor comes from an adult who received the MenACWY meningococcal vaccine as a control. Specimen: peripheral blood, collected 28 days after the second dose of the MenACWY control vaccine. The chain links TRBV7-2 to TRBJ1-5, with D possibly matching TRBD1 (5 bases). CDR3 bases: TGTGCCAGCAGCTTAGACCGGGACGGGAAAGGGCCCCAGCATTTT. Translated, it gives CASSLDRDGKGPQHF.